The 13 T cell receptor beta chains below were found in one sample sequenced in a study of blood T cells in healthy people across ages (dated by TCRdb to 2014 to 2015). Libraries were prepared through 5' RACE. The data were produced on an Illumina HiSeq 2500. The second PCR ran for roughly 7 to 11 cycles and used a J-beta primer mix along with a sample-barcoded 5' primer. TCRdb ran its own pipeline on the public reads, namely fastp trimming at Q25 and MiXCR clone calling, and kept in-frame beta chains. Merged by CDR3 protein, the rows form single entries marked with the most common genes and DNA. The table for this sample lists approximately 790,000 distinct CDR3 sequences; under 80% of them were counted only once. Together, the top ten hold 28% of the sample. Sequencing used blood. These receptors came from a man aged 25-45 years in good health.

A remark on this clonotype: The junction and the germline gene differ at one end; a read error may be behind it. The chain joins TRBV5-1 to TRBJ2-1; D possibly corresponds to TRBD1 (5 bases). This CDR3 contains 15 residues. Germline assignment: CDR1 SGHRS and CDR2 YFSETQ. The CDR3 DNA reads TGCGCCAACAGCTTGGTAGGGGATTCCTACAATGAGCAGTTCTTC. This sequence encodes CANSLVGDSYNEQFF.

The chain is built from TRBV20-1 and TRBJ2-3, with 9 bases fitting TRBD2. The CDR3 loop spans 13 amino acids. J gave up 6 bases and V 5 bases, and 6 bases lay outside the gene matches. Per the germline V gene, CDR1 is DFQATT and CDR2 is SNEGSKA (reference sequence). The CDR3 here is CSALAGEGDTQYF. CDR3 DNA: TGCAGTGCTTTAGCGGGGGAGGGGGATACGCAGTATTTT.

The chain uses TRBV4-2 and TRBJ2-7, with D tentatively TRBD2 (5 bases). CDR1 is LGHNA, CDR2 YNFKEQ, per germline. V was clipped by 1 base and J by 3 bases, with 19 bases between them. The length of the CDR3 is 17 residues. CDR3 region: CASSQVGEAADLYEQYF. The CDR3, as DNA: TGTGCCAGCAGCCAAGTGGGCGAAGCAGCGGATCTCTACGAGCAGTACTTC.

The chain has TRBV6-2 or TRBV6-3 and TRBJ2-1; possibly TRBD1 for D (5 bases). Germline CDR1 is MNHEY and CDR2 is SVGEGT. The CDR3 length is 12 residues. The V and J ends lost 6 bases and 13 bases respectively, with 16 bases between them. CDR3 sequence reads: CASSLTENIQFF. CDR3 in DNA: TGTGCCAGCAGCCTGACAGAGAACATTCAGTTCTTC.

This chain links TRBV29-1 with TRBJ1-6; D is uncertain. Deletions cut 3 bases from V and 10 bases from J, with 13 bases between. Germline V gene data show CDR1 as SQVTM and CDR2 as ANQGSEA. This CDR3 comprises 13 residues. CDR3 sequence reads: CSVEPTQGSPLHF. CDR3 in DNA: TGCAGCGTTGAGCCCACCCAAGGATCACCCCTCCACTTT. The entire variable domain, with the rest obtained from reference TRBV29-1 and TRBJ1-6, is as follows: SAVISQKPSRDICQRGTSLTIQCQVDSQVTMMFWYRQQPGQSLTLIATANQGSEATYESGFVIDKFPISRPNLTFSTLTVSNMSPEDSSIYLCSVEPTQGSPLHFGNGTRLTVT.

This clonotype occurred a few times. V is TRBV5-1 and J is TRBJ1-1; D is unclear. The CDR3 sequence is 12 residues long. Trimming removed 4 bases at V and 5 bases at J, with 9 bases between. CDR1 and CDR2 (germline): SGHRS, YFSETQ. CDR3 DNA: TGCGCCAGCAGCCAGTCTTTTACTGAAGCTTTCTTT. This sequence encodes CASSQSFTEAFF.

The chain couples TRBV25-1 to TRBJ1-2; D may be TRBD1 (6 bases). Trimming pared 7 bases from V and 6 bases from J, leaving 15 bases between. In germline, CDR1 is MGHDK, CDR2 SYGVNS. This CDR3 comprises 13 residues. CDR3 sequence (DNA): TGTGCCAGCATCCCACTAAGGGGGGATGGCTACACCTTC. It is translated as CASIPLRGDGYTF.

The chain is built from TRBV7-9 and TRBJ2-1, with a possible D match to TRBD2 (5 bases). The CDR3 length is 15 residues. V lost 5 bases, J lost 13 bases, and 24 bases lay in between. CDR1 SEHNR and CDR2 FQNEAQ come from the germline V gene (reference sequence). The CDR3, as DNA: TGTGCCAGCAGCACCGGCGGGTGGTATAGGGCTACTCAGTTCTTC. It encodes CASSTGGWYRATQFF.

The table lists this clonotype with a count of one. This chain connects TRBV29-1 to TRBJ2-3; 13 positions match TRBD2. The J segment lost 2 bases and the V segment lost 7 bases, leaving 15 bases of the junction unmatched. The length of the CDR3 is 18 residues. The germline V gene encodes CDR1 SQVTM and CDR2 ANQGSEA. The CDR3 region is CSAEGGTSGEKTTDTQYF. The CDR3, as DNA: TGCAGCGCCGAGGGCGGGACTAGCGGGGAGAAAACCACAGATACGCAGTATTTT.

The rearrangement links TRBV20-1 to TRBJ2-3; unclear D gene. CDR3 size: 13 residues. Trimming took 3 bases from V and 0 from J, leaving 7 bases between them. CDR1 and CDR2 (germline): DFQATT, SNEGSKA (reference sequence). The CDR3 DNA reads TGCAGTGCTAGGCCCTATAGCACAGATACGCAGTATTTT. It yields the protein CSARPYSTDTQYF.

This clonotype appeared many times. The CDR3 is CASSLGQSYNEQFF. For the CDR3, the DNA is TGTGCCAGCAGTTTGGGTCAGTCCTACAATGAGCAGTTCTTC. The J gene is TRBJ2-1, the V gene TRBV7-9; D gene unclear. This CDR3 spans 14 amino acids. CDR1 and CDR2 (germline): SEHNR, FQNEAQ (reference sequence). The V and J ends lost 6 bases and 1 base respectively, with 10 bases between them.

The chain uses TRBV29-1 and TRBJ2-1; a possible D gene is TRBD1 (6 bases). Near its end, the DNA agrees better with TRBJ2-7, so the J call may be wrong. The germline CDR1 and CDR2 sequences are SQVTM and ANQGSEA. The CDR3 loop spans 10 amino acids. The CDR3 region is CSGRDNEQYF. The CDR3 DNA sequence: TGCAGCGGAAGGGACAATGAGCAGTACTTC.

This clonotype has only one observation. The gene calls are TRBV12-3 or TRBV12-4 and TRBJ2-4; 7 bases match TRBD2. The J call may not be correct, given that the DNA end is closer to TRBJ2-7. This CDR3 is 16 amino acids long. CDR3 residues: CASSLRRGGRNYEQYF. In DNA, the CDR3 is TGTGCCAGCAGTTTGCGGAGGGGAGGGAGAAACTACGAGCAGTACTTC.